The subject of this entry is one T cell receptor (beta chain). Its specificity is unknown. These data come from a study of shared clonotypes between healthy human individuals. Study outcomes and limitations: A reduction in generation probabilities was seen for non-shared clonotypes relative to those shared by all four donors.

Deep was the level at which the assay was run. Per the authors' pipeline: Because ImmunoSEQ provided only junction sequences with no quality scores, the filtering differed. The data were produced by immunoSEQ multiplex PCR, yet TCRdb's version contains in-frame clones alone and is incomplete. V and J calls and clone size follow that table, whereas D and trimming were derived from the DNA. Found here are approximately 2.1 million clones, 80% to 95% of them singletons; the top ten hold roughly 0.36%. The study enrolled healthy HIV-negative adults without recent acute infections or vaccinations as donors. Sequencing was carried out using naive CD4+ T cells from PBMCs. Subset in this sample: CD45RA+ positively selected. This receptor was obtained from a man younger than 30 in good health. Some clones in this sample may be carry-over from other donors' samples.

This chain's CDR3 is CASSPRTSGSLYNEQFF. The CDR3 coding sequence is TGTGCCAGCAGCCCCCGGACTAGCGGGAGTCTTTACAATGAGCAGTTCTTC. This sequence joins TRBV11-1 and TRBJ2-1; 13 bases are shared with TRBD2. Per the germline V gene, CDR1 is SGHAT and CDR2 is FQDESV (reference sequence). The CDR3 consists of 17 residues. Unmatched junction bases numbered 8, after V lost 5 bases and J lost 4 bases.